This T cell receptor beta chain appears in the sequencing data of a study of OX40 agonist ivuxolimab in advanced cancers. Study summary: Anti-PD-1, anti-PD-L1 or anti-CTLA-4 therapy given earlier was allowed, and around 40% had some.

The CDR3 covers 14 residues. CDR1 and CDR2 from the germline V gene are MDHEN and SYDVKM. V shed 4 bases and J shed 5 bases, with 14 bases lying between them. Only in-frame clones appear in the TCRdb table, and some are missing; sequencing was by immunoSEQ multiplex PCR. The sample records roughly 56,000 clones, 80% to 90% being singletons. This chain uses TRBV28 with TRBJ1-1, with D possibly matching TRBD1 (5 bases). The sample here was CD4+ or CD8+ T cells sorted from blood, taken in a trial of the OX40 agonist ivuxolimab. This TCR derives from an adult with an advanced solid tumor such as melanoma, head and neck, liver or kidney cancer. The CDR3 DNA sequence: TGTGCCAGCAGTTCCAAGGCGGAGGGGACTGAAGCTTTCTTT. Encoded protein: CASSSKAEGTEAFF.